Listed here are 11 T cell receptor beta chains from one sample, sequenced in a study of T cell repertoires in cytomegalovirus infection. What these receptors recognize is not known. MiXCR, run by TCRdb on the reads, gives a single entry per CDR3 protein. The sample records about 830,000 distinct CDR3 sequences, 32% being singletons. Source: cultured CD8+ T cells from PBMCs, taken from culture after CMV antigen stimulation. These receptors all stem from a human donor in good health (CMV status not recorded). Some clones in this sample may be carry-over from other donors' samples.

This clonotype was seen just once. The CDR3: CASSWGQGHSPLHF. DNA of the CDR3: TGTGCCAGCAGTTGGGGACAGGGCCATTCACCCCTCCACTTT. This rearrangement joins TRBV27 to TRBJ1-6; 9 bases are a match to TRBD1. Trimming removed 4 bases from V and 8 bases from J; junction bases left unmatched: 3. The CDR3 spans 14 residues. Germline V lookup: CDR1 MNHEY, CDR2 SMNVEV (reference sequence).

This clonotype has just one count. This chain links TRBV4-1 with TRBJ2-7, with 7 bases aligning to TRBD1. This CDR3 region has 15 residues. With V trimmed by 4 bases and J by 6 bases, 12 bases remained unmatched. Germline V gene lookup returns CDR1 MGHRA and CDR2 YSYEKL. CDR3 sequence (DNA): TGCGCCAGCAGCCTCCGCGGCACAGGGGCTTTCGAGCAGTACTTC. Translating it yields CASSLRGTGAFEQYF.

This clonotype showed up just a few times. This chain joins TRBV6-2 or TRBV6-3 and TRBJ1-1; D unresolved. The CDR3 has 15 residues. Trimming cost V 5 bases and J 3 bases, with 16 bases left between them. Germline V lookup: CDR1 MNHEY, CDR2 SVGEGT. CDR3 amino acids: CASSTTRARDTEAFF. CDR3 DNA: TGTGCCAGCAGTACTACAAGGGCCCGGGACACTGAAGCTTTCTTT.

This clonotype appeared a few times. The genes are TRBV4-1 and TRBJ1-6; 7 bases agree with TRBD1. After removal of 4 bases from V and 5 bases from J, the junction contained 2 bases not matched to a gene. The CDR3 totals 14 residues. CDR1 and CDR2 from the germline V gene are MGHRA and YSYEKL. The CDR3 nucleotides read TGCGCCAGCAGCCGACAGGGCGATAATTCACCCCTCCACTTT. It translates to CASSRQGDNSPLHF.

The gene calls are TRBV20-1 and TRBJ1-5, with D maybe TRBD1 (6 bases). V was shortened by 1 base and J by 6 bases, with 13 bases between the two germline ends. This CDR3 region has 14 residues. Germline CDR1 is DFQATT and CDR2 is SNEGSKA (reference sequence). CDR3 DNA sequence: TGCAGTGCTAGAGGACAGGCGGGAGGTCAGCCCCAGCATTTT. Protein sequence: CSARGQAGGQPQHF.

This clonotype has a count of ten or more. The chain carries TRBV7-8 and TRBJ2-2, with D perhaps matching TRBD1 (5 bases). Germline V gene data show CDR1 as SGHVS and CDR2 as FQNEAQ. V lost 1 base, J lost 5 bases, and 11 bases lay in between. This CDR3 has 15 residues. Here the CDR3 DNA reads TGTGCCAGCAGCTTAGTAGTAGCAGGGACCGGGGAGCTGTTTTTT. Translating gives CASSLVVAGTGELFF. Drawing the rest from reference TRBV7-8 and TRBJ2-2, the complete variable domain is GAGVSQSPRYKVAKRGQDVALRCDPISGHVSLFWYQQALGQGPEFLTYFQNEAQLDKSGLPSDRFFAERPEGSVSTLKIQRTQQEDSAVYLCASSLVVAGTGELFFGEGSRLTVL.

The rearrangement joins TRBV28 to TRBJ2-2; D tentatively fits TRBD1 or TRBD2 (5 bases each). The ends were cut back, 6 bases at V and 5 bases at J, with 22 bases in the middle. Germline-derived CDR1 and CDR2 are MDHEN and SYDVKM. The CDR3 extends over 17 amino acids. The CDR3 region is CASRIGVLGVKTGELFF. The CDR3 region has the DNA TGTGCCAGCAGGATAGGGGTACTGGGGGTAAAAACCGGGGAGCTGTTTTTT.

The table lists this clonotype with a few counts. V gene TRBV12-3 or TRBV12-4 combines with J gene TRBJ2-7; D is possibly TRBD1 or TRBD2 (5 bases each). With 5 bases removed from V and 6 bases from J, the gap between germline ends came to 17 bases. The CDR3 runs to 14 residues. The CDR3 DNA follows: TGTGCCAGCAGTCTCCGGGGTACAGGTCTCGAGCAGTACTTC. It encodes CASSLRGTGLEQYF.

This clonotype has a handful of counts. The chain joins TRBV27 to TRBJ2-7, with D tentatively TRBD2 (6 bases). V lost 0 bases and J 6 bases, leaving 27 bases between the germline ends. The CDR3 extends over 19 amino acids. The germline V gene has CDR1 MNHEY and CDR2 SMNVEV (reference sequence). CDR3 region: CASSLSPPGVVRELSEQYF. In DNA, the CDR3 is TGTGCCAGCAGTTTATCGCCGCCGGGGGTGGTCAGGGAGTTATCCGAGCAGTACTTC.

The V gene is TRBV7-9, the J gene TRBJ1-1; D uncertain. The germline V and J ends were trimmed by 1 base and 4 bases, with 13 bases remaining between them. The CDR3 consists of 15 residues. Germline CDR1 SEHNR, CDR2 FQNEAQ (reference sequence). The CDR3 is CASSLGVGIFTEAFF. CDR3 nucleotides: TGTGCCAGCAGCTTAGGAGTGGGGATCTTCACTGAAGCTTTCTTT.

V is TRBV24-1 and J is TRBJ2-7; 11 bases align to TRBD2. The CDR3 sequence is 12 residues long. CDR1 KGHDR and CDR2 SFDVKD come from the germline V gene. Trimming cost V 5 bases and J 7 bases; bases outside gene matches: 0. The CDR3: CATSGLAGEQYV. The CDR3 coding sequence is TGTGCCACCAGTGGACTAGCGGGGGAGCAGTACGTC.